The entry below describes one T cell receptor (beta chain). Relapsing-remitting disease, either stable or active, was present in the multiple sclerosis controls, who were treatment-naive patients. Purification of the CD8+ and CD4+ T cells relied on negative isolation, and TEMRA cells underwent FACS enrichment. Germline assignment: CDR1 MGHRA and CDR2 YSYEKL. This CDR3 region has 15 residues. V dropped 3 bases and J dropped 6 bases, with 17 bases sitting between them. This sample stems from a study of CD8 T cells in Susac syndrome. Reverse transcription of about 0.45 to 1 ug RNA was carried out with random hexamers. The amplification used immunoSEQ multiplex PCR on TCR beta CDR3; it spanned 54 Vbeta and 13 Jbeta. TCRdb re-called the immunoSEQ multiplex PCR reads with MiXCR, one entry per CDR3 protein. The sample lists around 280,000 distinct CDR3 sequences; approximately 81% were seen once.

V and J are TRBV4-1 and TRBJ1-1, with D possibly TRBD1 on 6 matching bases. The TCR was taken from a human donor with multiple sclerosis. The sequencing sample was made of CD8+ T cells from PBMCs. The CDR3 reads CASSHRKGGDPEAFF. CDR3 in DNA: TGCGCCAGCAGCCACAGGAAGGGGGGAGATCCTGAAGCTTTCTTT.